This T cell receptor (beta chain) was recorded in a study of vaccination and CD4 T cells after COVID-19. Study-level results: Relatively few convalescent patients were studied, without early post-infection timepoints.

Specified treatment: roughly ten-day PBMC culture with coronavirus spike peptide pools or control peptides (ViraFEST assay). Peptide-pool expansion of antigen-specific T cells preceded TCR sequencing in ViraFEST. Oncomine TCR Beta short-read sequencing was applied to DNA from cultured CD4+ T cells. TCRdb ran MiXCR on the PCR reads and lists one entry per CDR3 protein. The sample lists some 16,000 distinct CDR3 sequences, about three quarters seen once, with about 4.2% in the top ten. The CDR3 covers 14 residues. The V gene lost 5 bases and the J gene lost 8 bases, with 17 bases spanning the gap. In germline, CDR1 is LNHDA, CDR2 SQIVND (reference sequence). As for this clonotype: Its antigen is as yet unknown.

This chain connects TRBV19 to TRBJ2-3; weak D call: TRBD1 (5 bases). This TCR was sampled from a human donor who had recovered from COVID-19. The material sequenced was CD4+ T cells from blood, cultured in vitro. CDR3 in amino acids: CASSRQTQQGTQYF. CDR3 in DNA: TGTGCCAGTAGTCGACAGACCCAGCAGGGTACGCAGTATTTT.